Included here is one T cell receptor beta chain sequence, with context. The data were taken from a study of cytomegalovirus exposure and HLA in healthy donors. For the study at large: Some 85 million unique TCRs, all from HLA-typed donors, were included in an early release of the data.

PCR employed 60 Vbeta and 13 Jbeta primers. The protocol was immunoSEQ multiplex PCR, while the TCRdb copy is restricted to in-frame clones and leaves out a portion. The sample lists fewer than 200,000 clones, about 77% occurring once. The specimen sequenced was PBMCs. The source is a male donor in good health and CMV-seropositive.

The CDR3 loop is CASSSDGGSGYTF. The CDR3 bases are TGTGCCAGCAGCTCCGACGGGGGTTCTGGCTACACCTTC. The chain recombines TRBV11-3 with TRBJ1-2; weak D call: TRBD1 (5 bases). Per the germline V gene, CDR1 is SGHNT and CDR2 is YENEEA. Trimming left V 4 bases short and J 7 bases short, with 13 bases between. This CDR3 is built from 13 residues.